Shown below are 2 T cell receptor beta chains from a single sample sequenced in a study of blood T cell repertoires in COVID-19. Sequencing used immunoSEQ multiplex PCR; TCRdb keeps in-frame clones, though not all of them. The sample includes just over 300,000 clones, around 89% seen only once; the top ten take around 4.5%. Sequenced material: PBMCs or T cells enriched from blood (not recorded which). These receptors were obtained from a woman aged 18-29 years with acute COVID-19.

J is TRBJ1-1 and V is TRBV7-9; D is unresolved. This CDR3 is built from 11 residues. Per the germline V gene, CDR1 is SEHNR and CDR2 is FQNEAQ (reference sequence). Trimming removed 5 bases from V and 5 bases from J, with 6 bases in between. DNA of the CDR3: TGTGCCAGCAGCCGGAGGACTGAAGCTTTCTTT. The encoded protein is CASSRRTEAFF.

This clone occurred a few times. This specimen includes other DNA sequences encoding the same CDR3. The DNA of the CDR3 is TGTGCCAGCAGCTCCACAGGGGATGGGTCACCCCTCCACTTT. It translates to CASSSTGDGSPLHF. The V gene is TRBV7-9, the J gene TRBJ1-6; 7 bases are a match to TRBD1. Germline CDR1 and CDR2: SEHNR and FQNEAQ (reference sequence). The V gene end was trimmed by 4 bases and the J gene end by 10 bases; junction bases not matched to a gene: 7. The CDR3 consists of 14 residues.